This entry describes one TCR beta chain. Its antigen is as yet unknown. The sample originates from a study of brain T cells in children with intractable seizures. V was pared by 0 bases and J by 7 bases, with 12 bases between. The CDR3 sequence is 15 residues long. Germline V CDR1 and CDR2: KGHSH, LQKENI. Study-wide points: Viral specificity was inferred only from CDR3 similarity; HCMV serostatus was unknown. Absence of clones before surgery may stem from lower sequencing depth.

Measured with immunoSEQ multiplex PCR; TCRdb has only the in-frame clones, and not every one. The top ten clones hold 3.8% of a sample with roughly 120,000 clones, 94% of them seen once. Sequencing was limited to surgery cases with top T cell transcript signatures in brain tissue. The chain recombines TRBV18 with TRBJ2-2; a weak D match, TRBD1 (6 bases). The specimen comprised peripheral blood, sampled at surgery. The sequence was collected from a boy in the first two years of life with hemimegalencephaly and intractable seizures. The CDR3 DNA reads TGTGCCAGCTCACCACCGTCAGGGGCAGACGGGGAGCTGTTTTTT. It codes for CASSPPSGADGELFF.